This T cell receptor beta chain came from a study of T cell repertoires in cytomegalovirus infection (dated by TCRdb to about 2019). Regarding the research as a whole: Alongside well-studied HLA-B-restricted epitopes, the peptide stimulations were aimed at recently identified HLA-C-restricted CMV epitopes, whose presentation resists viral immunomodulation. Donor HLA type was relevant to the analysis, as public TCR beta signatures indicated carriage of CMV infection together with the matching HLA type.

This clonotype was counted at least ten times. What antigen it recognizes has not been identified. It has no much larger one-base neighbor in the sample; base qualities were not kept. What the research found in general, with its limitations: In both this cohort and an independent roughly 350-donor cohort, the cumulative frequency of public TCR beta family members distinguished carriers of CMV infection plus the relevant HLA type. The ex vivo response was dominated by HLA-C-restricted CMV-specific TCR beta clonotypes, and the single most frequent clonotype in two of eight donors was supplied by these HLA-C-restricted clonotypes.

The treatment or condition tag for this specimen amounts to: in vitro stimulation with specific CMV peptide epitopes to enrich CMV-specific T cells. The reads were generated on an Illumina HiSeq 1500. TCRdb trimmed public reads at Q25 via fastp, called clones via MiXCR and kept in-frame beta chains. Entries that share a CDR3 protein sequence are merged under the most common genes and DNA. The sample includes approximately 340,000 distinct CDR3 sequences, with about 27% observed a single time. The ten largest clones take up 15% to 25% of the sample. CDR1 and CDR2 (MRHNA, SNTAGT) derive from the germline V gene. The CDR3 starts with the cysteine, ends with the phenylalanine, and has 15 residues. Only the CDR3 portion is preserved as DNA: 45 bases, with reading frame beginning at the first base. Trimming costs V 0 bases and J 0 bases, and their ends lie 6 bases apart.

The V and J segments used are TRBV6-4 and TRBJ2-1, with TRBD2 as a weak D call on 6 bases. The receptor was derived from a human donor in good health (CMV status not recorded). Some clones in this sample may be carry-over from other donors' samples. The sequences come from cultured PBMCs, collected from culture after CMV antigen stimulation. The sequence in DNA is TGTGCCAGCAGTGACTCAGCGGGCTCCTACAATGAGCAGTTCTTC. Translated, it gives CASSDSAGSYNEQFF.